The clone carrying this T cell receptor beta chain was detected a few times. As yet, its antigen is unknown. Reverse transcription of all isolated RNA meant that expressed TCRB transcripts were sequenced. The protocol was immunoSEQ multiplex PCR, while the TCRdb copy is restricted to in-frame clones and leaves out a portion. The data show about 320,000 clones, with 14% seen just once and around 7% held by the top ten. The data originate from a study of beta chain features in type 1 diabetes. The wider study: Examined across all samples were around 110 million sorted cells. Study outcomes and limitations: Insertions at VDJ junctions were less frequent in type 1 diabetes patients. These patients also deleted more nucleotides at the same junctions.

CDR3 size: 13 residues. V was clipped by 6 bases and J by 1 base, with 10 bases between them. Germline CDR1 reads SQVTM; CDR2 reads ANQGSEA. This receptor was obtained from a man aged 25 to 40 in good health. The chain links TRBV29-1 to TRBJ1-3; TRBD1 is a possible D gene (6 bases). Sequencing was carried out using central memory CD4+ T cells from blood. CDR3: CSVHTGSGNTIYF. CDR3 DNA: TGCAGCGTACACACAGGGTCTGGAAACACCATATATTTT.